These T cell receptor beta chains were read from a single sample in a study of identical twins. TCRdb called the 5' RACE reads again in MiXCR, with one record for every CDR3 protein. The data contain about 550,000 distinct CDR3 sequences, about a fifth of them singletons. The sample was also linked to a second study, of yellow fever vaccine responses in identical twins.

Sequenced: CD4+ T cells sorted from blood. Source of these receptors: a young woman in good health. The CDR3 runs from the conserved cysteine through the conserved F or W. D genes are given only for firm matches. Size values are once, few and many counts, or a class for expanded clones, and some rows have none.

TRBJ2-3	NA	TRBV5-1	few	TGCGCCAGCAGCTTGGCCCGGGGCACAGATACGCAGTATTTT	CASSLARGTDTQYF
TRBJ1-1	TRBD1	TRBV6-2/TRBV6-3	few	TGTGCCAGCAGGCCCGGGACAGGGTGGGGAAACACTGAAGCTTTCTTT	CASRPGTGWGNTEAFF
TRBJ2-3	TRBD1	TRBV20-1	few	TGCAGTGCTAAAAAGACAGGGGGCATTACAGATACGCAGTATTTT	CSAKKTGGITDTQYF
TRBJ2-3	NA	TRBV5-1	few	TGCGCCAGCAGCTCGGGGGCTGCGGTTCGTTCAGATACGCAGTATTTT	CASSSGAAVRSDTQYF
TRBJ2-1	TRBD2	TRBV11-2	few	TGTGCCAGCAGCTTAGCCAGCGGGGGCCTCTACAATGAGCAGTTCTTC	CASSLASGGLYNEQFF
TRBJ2-7	NA	TRBV10-3	NA	TGTGCCACGTCCCGGGAACAGGGTAGTTACGAGCAGTACTTC	CATSREQGSYEQYF
TRBJ2-7	TRBD2	TRBV11-1	NA	TGTGCCAGCAGCTCGACTAGCGGGAGCTCCTACGAGCAGTACTTC	CASSSTSGSSYEQYF
TRBJ2-1	NA	TRBV7-9	NA	TGTGCCAGCAGCCCGAATATGGGCATAAAATACAATGAGCAGTTCTTC	CASSPNMGIKYNEQFF
TRBJ2-1	TRBD2	TRBV12-3/TRBV12-4	NA	TGTGCCAGCAGCCAAGGACTAGCCAGCAGCGGTGAGCAGTTCTTC	CASSQGLASSGEQFF
TRBJ2-1	TRBD1	TRBV7-9	NA	TGTGCCACACCCCCGGGACAGGAATACAATGAGCAGTTCTTC	CATPPGQEYNEQFF
TRBJ2-7	TRBD2	TRBV5-1	few	TGCGCCAGCAGCGCCGGACTAGCGGGGAAGTCTGGGTACTTC	CASSAGLAGKSGYF